Included here is one T cell receptor (beta chain) sequence, with context. A read error may produce the germline difference seen at one junction end. Germline loops: CDR1 SGHRS, CDR2 YFSETQ. The CDR3 has 13 residues. Indicated treatment: some 20 received Ad26.COV2.S at low or high dose, single or two shots; roughly five received placebo; per-sample allocation not given. Sampling was performed 63 days after the first vaccine or placebo injection. An Ad26 vector was used to express Wuhan-strain SARS-CoV-2 spike as the vaccine. This sample was taken from a study of Ad26.COV2.S vaccination and SARS-CoV-2 variants. For the study at large: Ad26.COV2.S arm of COV1001 included the donor.

Assay: immunoSEQ multiplex PCR; the TCRdb copy retains only in-frame clones and omits some. The data contain fewer than 500,000 clones, about 90% of them seen just once; the ten biggest clones take up about 4.1%. V and J are TRBV5-1 and TRBJ2-6, with no clear D. The sample consisted of peripheral blood, taken in a trial of Ad26.COV2.S vaccine versus placebo. The origin of this receptor is a person aged 18-65 years who received the Ad26.COV2.S COVID-19 vaccine or a placebo. The CDR3 DNA sequence: TGCGCCAGCAGCTTCCAGACGGCAAGCGTCTCCATTTTC. Protein product: CASSFQTASVSIF. The whole variable domain, filled in from reference TRBV5-1 and TRBJ2-6, reads KAGVTQTPRYLIKTRGQQVTLSCSPISGHRSVSWYQQTPGQGLQFLFEYFSETQRNKGNFPGRFSGRQFSNSRSEMNVSTLELGDSALYLCASSFQTASVSIFGAGSRLTVL.